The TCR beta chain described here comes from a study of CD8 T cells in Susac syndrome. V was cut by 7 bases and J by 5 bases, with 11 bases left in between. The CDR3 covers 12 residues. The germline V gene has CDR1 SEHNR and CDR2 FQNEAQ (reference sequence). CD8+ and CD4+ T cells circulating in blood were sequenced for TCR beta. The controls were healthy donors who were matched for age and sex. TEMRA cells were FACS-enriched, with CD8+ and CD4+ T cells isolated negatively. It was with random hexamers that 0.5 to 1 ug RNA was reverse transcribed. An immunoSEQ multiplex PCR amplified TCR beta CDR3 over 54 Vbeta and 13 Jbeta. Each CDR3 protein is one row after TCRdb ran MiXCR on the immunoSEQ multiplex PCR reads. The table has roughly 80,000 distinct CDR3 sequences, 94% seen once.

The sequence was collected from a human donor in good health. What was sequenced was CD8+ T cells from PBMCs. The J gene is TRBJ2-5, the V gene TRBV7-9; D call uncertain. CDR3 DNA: TGTGCCAGCACCCAAGTCCAGGAGACCCAGTACTTC. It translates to CASTQVQETQYF.